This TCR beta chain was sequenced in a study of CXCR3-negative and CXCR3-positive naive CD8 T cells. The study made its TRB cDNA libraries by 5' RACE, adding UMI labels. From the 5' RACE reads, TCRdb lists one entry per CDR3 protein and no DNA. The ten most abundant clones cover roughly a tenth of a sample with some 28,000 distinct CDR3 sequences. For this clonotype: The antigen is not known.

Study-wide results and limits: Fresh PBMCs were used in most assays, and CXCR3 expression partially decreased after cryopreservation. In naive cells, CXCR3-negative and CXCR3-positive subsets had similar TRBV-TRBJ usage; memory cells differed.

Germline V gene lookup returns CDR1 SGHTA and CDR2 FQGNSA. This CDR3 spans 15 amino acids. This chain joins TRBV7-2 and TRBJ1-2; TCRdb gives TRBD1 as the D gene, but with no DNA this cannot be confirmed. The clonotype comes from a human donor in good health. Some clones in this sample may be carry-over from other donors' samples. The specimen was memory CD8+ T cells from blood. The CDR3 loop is CASSLALTESYGYTF.